This TCR beta chain was sequenced during a study of radiation and T cells in renal cell carcinoma. Study-level background: Nephrectomy followed 15 Gy stereotactic body radiation by 4 weeks.

This clone appeared once. The repertoire was sequenced with immunoSEQ multiplex PCR; TCRdb's copy has only in-frame clones and lacks some. The sample records 130,000 or so clones, roughly 88% being singletons. Germline assignment: CDR1 SGHTA and CDR2 FQGTGA. Losses at the gene ends were 3 bases for V and 13 bases for J; bases not matched to a gene: 12. The CDR3 has 14 residues. Indicated time point: baseline pretreatment blood. Indicated treatment: 15 Gy SBRT to primary tumor, nephrectomy 4 weeks later. This TCR derives from a woman in her fifties or sixties with renal cell carcinoma. This chain links TRBV7-3 with TRBJ2-3; 8 nucleotides line up with TRBD1. The sequencing here drew on blood, taken from a patient whose treatment included radiotherapy and nephrectomy. CDR3 bases: TGTGCCAGCAGCTTGGACAGGGACCATCAGGGAAAGTATTTT. As protein: CASSLDRDHQGKYF. Looking up the rest from reference TRBV7-3 and TRBJ2-3 gives the full variable domain: GAGVSQTPSNKVTEKGKYVELRCDPISGHTALYWYRQSLGQGPEFLIYFQGTGAADDSGLPNDRFFAVRPEGSVSTLKIQRTERGDSAVYLCASSLDRDHQGKYFGPGTRLTVL.